The TCR beta chain under discussion was sequenced for a study of blood T cell repertoires in COVID-19 (TCRdb year 2020). Regarding the complete study: Samples from collaborators originated in the United States, Italy and Spain and spanned both the acute and convalescent phases of COVID-19. The samples were drawn from the first 160 participants of the ongoing ImmuneRACE study and from 1,254 subjects provided by 6 global collaborators. Where available, HLA class I and class II types were taken from metadata supplied by the sample provider and were not determined by assay-based typing. The repertoires were released in a freely available public database meant as a resource for research on the immune response to SARS-CoV-2. The material from the prospective study consisted of cDNA or gDNA derived from T cells, B-cell-depleted T cells, or PBMCs. Sample metadata almost always included a de-identified subject ID, COVID-19 status, age in years and sex. Deeply sampled blood TCRbeta repertoires from subjects exposed to, actively infected with, or recovered from COVID-19 were included in the dataset.

The collaborating institutions used their own protocols to collect whole blood in K2EDTA tubes. For TCRbeta analysis, collaborator samples were shipped as frozen whole blood, as isolated PBMCs, or as DNA extracted from either sample type. The immunoSEQ Assay, a bias-controlled multiplex PCR, was used to amplify TCRbeta CDR3 regions from genomic DNA. From the authors' description of their analysis: The number of nucleated cells in each sample was estimated from the amplification of reference gene primers within the assay. To quantify the absolute abundance of each unique TCRbeta CDR3 rearrangement, sequence reads were collapsed and filtered. For each sample, productive Simpson clonality was calculated by taking the square root of Simpson's diversity index across productive rearrangements. Entries here come from immuneACCESS through TCRdb and include only in-frame sequences with V and J called. Some clones fail to appear in such tables; in the studies checked, an unresolved V gene covers under half of the shortfall, and the cause of the remainder is unknown. From that table come the V and J calls and clone size; the DNA was used to work out D and trimming. This sample lists 350,000 to 550,000 clones; roughly 90% were detected once. Clones ranked in the top ten supply 4% to 5.5% of the sample.

What the work shows at the level of the full study, not this receptor alone: How much clinical and demographic metadata was included differed by source and by participant, and the metadata was provided uncurated.

Comment on this clone: Its antigen is still unknown. No much larger clonotype is one base removed from it; base qualities were not supplied.

V is shortened by 4 bases, J by 0 bases, and the region joining them spans 16 bases. From the cysteine through the phenylalanine, the CDR3 covers 17 amino acids. This entry keeps only the CDR3 DNA: 51 bases, framed from base 1. The germline V gene yields LGHNA for CDR1 and YNFKEQ for CDR2. The V and J segments used are TRBV4-2 and TRBJ1-5, with TRBD1 tentatively as D gene (5 bases match). Input material: peripheral blood. This TCR was sampled from a woman aged 25 to 39 with acute or convalescent COVID-19. In nucleotide form, the sequence is TGTGCCAGCAGCCCCAAGATCGCCAGGGATAGCAATCAGCCCCAGCATTTT. It codes for CASSPKIARDSNQPQHF.